This T cell receptor (beta chain) was captured by sequencing in a study of cytomegalovirus exposure and HLA in healthy donors. Turning to the study itself: Researchers previously reported finding fewer than 120 million unique TCR beta sequences from around 200 million T cells. Overall study findings and caveats: Previous analysis showed most TCR beta V segments were productive about 87% or about 30% of the time. By HLA locus, TCR association rates varied in a later analysis, with DRB1 showing the most and HLA-C the fewest.

60 Vbeta and 13 Jbeta primers were used in PCR. TCRdb's copy holds only in-frame clones and misses some; the assay was immunoSEQ multiplex PCR. The data contain around 130,000 clones, around 80% of them seen just once; the ten biggest clones take up approximately 1.6%. This CDR3 contains 16 residues. Germline-derived CDR1 and CDR2 are LGHNA and YNFKEQ. Trimming cost V 5 bases and J 5 bases, with 18 bases left between them. To note about this clone: What it binds is not known.

The chain joins TRBV4-2 to TRBJ1-4; D not resolved. Sequences were obtained from PBMCs. The TCR originated in a young woman in good health and CMV-seronegative. As DNA, the CDR3 is TGTGCCAGCAGCGAAGCTGTGGCAGCGGGAAATGAAAAACTGTTTTTT. This sequence encodes CASSEAVAAGNEKLFF.